These 8 T cell receptor beta chains share one sample of origin, sequenced in a study of blood T cell repertoires in COVID-19. Data came from immunoSEQ multiplex PCR; TCRdb stores just in-frame clones and leaves some out. This table has fewer than 400,000 clones, more than 90% appearing once. The sample taken for sequencing was PBMCs or T cells enriched from blood (not recorded which). All receptors come from a woman aged 25 to 39 who had recovered from COVID-19.

The genes are TRBV19 and TRBJ2-3; no clear D. Germline CDR1 and CDR2: LNHDA and SQIVND (reference sequence). V dropped 9 bases and J dropped 0 bases, with 13 bases sitting between them. The length of the CDR3 is 14 residues. The CDR3 nucleotides are TGTGCCAGCAAAGACTTAACTAGCACAGATACGCAGTATTTT. It codes for CASKDLTSTDTQYF.

The chain carries TRBV5-6 and TRBJ1-4, with D possibly TRBD1 on 6 matching bases. V lost 6 bases, J lost 7 bases, and 16 bases lay in between. This CDR3 has 14 residues. Germline V gene lookup returns CDR1 SGHDT and CDR2 YYEEEE. The CDR3 region has the DNA TGTGCCAGCAAGCTGAGGGGGAATTCTGAAAAACTGTTTTTT. It specifies CASKLRGNSEKLFF.

This clone has a single count. V gene TRBV4-3 combines with J gene TRBJ2-7; no definite D call. CDR1 is LGHNA, CDR2 YSLEER, per germline. This CDR3 is 14 amino acids long. V lost 4 bases to trimming and J lost 2 bases, with 12 bases between them. This CDR3 reads CASSLDLPTYEQYF. DNA for the CDR3: TGCGCCAGCAGCCTAGATCTACCGACCTACGAGCAGTACTTC.

This clone was seen just once. The chain's CDR3 is CASSVRTGKDYYQPQHF. The CDR3 coding sequence is TGTGCCAGCAGCGTAAGGACAGGGAAGGATTATTATCAGCCCCAGCATTTT. This chain links TRBV5-6 with TRBJ1-5; TRBD1 agrees at 8 bases. Germline V gives CDR1 SGHDT, CDR2 YYEEEE. J lost 5 bases, V lost 4 bases, and 14 bases had no gene match. The CDR3 spans 17 residues.

The rearrangement links TRBV7-2 to TRBJ2-1; 10 bases map to TRBD2. Germline V lookup: CDR1 SGHTA, CDR2 FQGNSA. V was pared by 1 base and J by 8 bases, with 8 bases of the junction left unmatched. This CDR3 comprises 16 residues. CDR3 amino acids: CASSLGASGSGDEQFF. CDR3 DNA: TGTGCCAGCAGCTTAGGGGCTAGCGGGAGCGGCGATGAGCAGTTCTTC. Complete variable domain (other parts from reference TRBV7-2 and TRBJ2-1): GAGVSQSPSNKVTEKGKDVELRCDPISGHTALYWYRQSLGQGLEFLIYFQGNSAPDKSGLPSDRFSAERTGGSVSTLTIQRTQQEDSAVYLCASSLGASGSGDEQFFGPGTRLTVL.

CDR3: CASSPTRESTMDGYTF. CDR3 in DNA: TGTGCCAGCAGCCCAACCCGGGAGTCAACTATGGATGGCTACACCTTC. The rearrangement uses TRBV14 and TRBJ1-2; D gene unclear. Germline CDR1 SGHDN, CDR2 FVKESK. Between the trimmed V and J ends, which lost 4 bases and 6 bases, there was a span of 21 bases. This CDR3 spans 16 amino acids. Full variable domain (rest looked up from reference TRBV14 and TRBJ1-2): EAGVTQFPSHSVIEKGQTVTLRCDPISGHDNLYWYRRVMGKEIKFLLHFVKESKQDESGMPNNRFLAERTGGTYSTLKVQPAELEDSGVYFCASSPTRESTMDGYTFGSGTRLTVV.

The chain uses TRBV5-1 and TRBJ2-7; D is unclear. CDR1 and CDR2 from the germline V gene are SGHRS and YFSETQ. The CDR3 runs 14 residues. The V end lost 4 bases, the J end lost 1 base, and 12 bases lay between the germline ends. The CDR3 here is CASSVLPGSYEQYF. CDR3 coding DNA: TGCGCCAGCAGCGTTCTCCCGGGTTCCTACGAGCAGTACTTC.

The chain employs TRBV4-3 and TRBJ2-3; tentative D call: TRBD2 (7 bases). The CDR3 has 14 residues. Germline CDR1 LGHNA, CDR2 YSLEER. V was trimmed by 8 bases and J by 5 bases, leaving 17 bases between them. CDR3 region: CASSRTRGGDTQYF. DNA of the CDR3: TGCGCCAGCTCCCGTACTAGGGGGGGAGATACGCAGTATTTT.